The 18 T cell receptor beta chains given below trace back to one sample, sequenced in a study of blood T cell repertoires in COVID-19. Sequenced by immunoSEQ multiplex PCR; TCRdb stores in-frame clones only, minus some. The sample records some 180,000 clones, approximately 80% being singletons. Sequenced input: PBMCs or T cells enriched from blood (not recorded which). The source of these receptors is a man aged 60 to 69 who had been exposed to COVID-19.

This clone was detected once. The chain combines TRBV14 with TRBJ2-2; D remains unclear. The V and J ends lost 7 bases and 6 bases respectively, with 12 bases between them. Germline CDR1 SGHDN, CDR2 FVKESK. This CDR3 is built from 13 residues. The CDR3 loop is CASNPRVSGELFF. The CDR3 DNA sequence: TGTGCCAGCAACCCTAGAGTTTCCGGGGAGCTGTTTTTT.

The chain is built from TRBV24-1 and TRBJ2-3; 10 nucleotides align to TRBD1. CDR1 KGHDR and CDR2 SFDVKD come from the germline V gene. Trimming took 3 bases from V and 5 from J; bases not matched to a gene: 4. The CDR3 length is 15 residues. The CDR3 nucleotides read TGTGCCACCAGTGATGGGACAGGGGTGATAGATACGCAGTATTTT. Protein sequence: CATSDGTGVIDTQYF.

The chain joins TRBV28 to TRBJ1-3, with TRBD1 identical over 9 bases. Per germline, CDR1 MDHEN and CDR2 SYDVKM. V shed 5 bases, J shed 0 bases, and the junction held 11 bases outside the gene matches. CDR3 length: 18 amino acids. The chain's CDR3 is CASSPPTTDRGSGNTIYF. DNA for the CDR3: TGTGCCAGCAGTCCTCCCACCACGGACAGGGGCTCTGGAAACACCATATATTTT.

This clone was seen repeatedly, ten times or more. V is TRBV7-9 and J is TRBJ2-7; maybe TRBD2 (5 bases). Germline V lookup: CDR1 SEHNR, CDR2 FQNEAQ (reference sequence). V was clipped by 1 base and J by 4 bases, with 17 bases between them. The CDR3 runs to 16 residues. DNA for the CDR3: TGTGCCAGCAGCTTAGTATCGGGAACTATATCTTACGAGCAGTACTTC. This gives the protein CASSLVSGTISYEQYF.

This clone was seen once. The J gene is TRBJ2-1, the V gene TRBV20-1; 13 nucleotides match TRBD2. The germline CDR1 and CDR2 sequences are DFQATT and SNEGSKA (reference sequence). With 6 bases clipped from V and 3 bases from J, the junction kept 8 bases outside the gene matches. CDR3 length: 16 amino acids. The CDR3 DNA follows: TGCAGTGCCAGTCCCCGACTAGCGGGAGGCTACAATGAGCAGTTCTTC. Encoded protein: CSASPRLAGGYNEQFF.

There are a few counts of this clone. J is TRBJ2-3 and V is TRBV10-3; 9 nucleotides align to TRBD1. This CDR3 contains 15 residues. V was pared by 11 bases and J by 2 bases, with 11 bases of the junction left unmatched. CDR1 and CDR2 (germline): ENHRY, SYGVKD. CDR3: CASAVGQGNTDTQYF. As DNA, the CDR3 is TGTGCCTCCGCCGTGGGACAGGGAAACACAGATACGCAGTATTTT.

The V gene is TRBV28, the J gene TRBJ2-1; 7 bases agree with TRBD1. Per the germline V gene, CDR1 is MDHEN and CDR2 is SYDVKM. V shed 3 bases and J 4 bases; nucleotides not matched to a gene: 12. This CDR3 spans 17 amino acids. As DNA, the CDR3 is TGTGCCAGCAGTTTTCTAATGGTAACAGGGGTTTACAATGAGCAGTTCTTC. This gives the protein CASSFLMVTGVYNEQFF.

V usage is TRBV5-4 and J usage is TRBJ2-3; TRBD2 is a possible D gene (8 bases). Per germline, CDR1 SGHNT and CDR2 YYREEE (reference sequence). The CDR3 consists of 15 residues. The V end was cut by 4 bases, the J end by 8 bases, with 20 bases between. The CDR3 sequence: CASSPGGPHRGTQYF. The CDR3 DNA reads TGTGCCAGCAGCCCGGGAGGGCCCCACAGGGGTACGCAGTATTTT.

The chain carries TRBV7-3 and TRBJ2-2, with 9 positions matching TRBD1. This CDR3 is built from 18 residues. Per germline, CDR1 SGHTA and CDR2 FQGTGA. V was clipped by 6 bases and J by 3 bases; unmatched bases: 14. The CDR3 spells CASSSGTGLGPDTGELFF. CDR3 nucleotide sequence: TGTGCCAGCAGTTCTGGGACAGGGTTGGGGCCTGACACCGGGGAGCTGTTTTTT.

Of note for this clone: At the DNA level, this CDR3 is encoded by other sequences in the same sample as well. The genes are TRBV9 and TRBJ2-1, with 8 bases matching TRBD2. Losses at the gene ends were 4 bases for V and 1 base for J; bases not matched to a gene: 7. CDR1 is SGDLS and CDR2 is YYNGEE in the germline V gene. The CDR3 is 16 residues long. The CDR3 loop reads CASSLRSGSSYNEQFF. The CDR3 region has the DNA TGTGCCAGCAGCCTAAGGAGCGGGAGTTCCTACAATGAGCAGTTCTTC.

The chain couples TRBV3-1 (or the pseudogene TRBV3-2) to TRBJ1-2, with D tentatively TRBD1 (6 bases). CDR3 length: 16 residues. Per germline, CDR1 LGHDT and CDR2 YNNKEL (reference sequence). V lost 4 bases to trimming and J lost 2 bases, with 17 bases between them. CDR3 sequence (DNA): TGTGCCAGCAGCCCTGGAAGGGGGAAGCTAAACTATGGCTACACCTTC. Amino acid sequence: CASSPGRGKLNYGYTF.

The genes are TRBV4-3 and TRBJ1-2; D not certain. The CDR3 covers 14 residues. In germline, CDR1 is LGHNA, CDR2 YSLEER. Trimming removed 0 bases from V and 9 bases from J, with 14 bases in between. CDR3 loop: CASSQDTSLSSYTF. CDR3 in DNA: TGCGCCAGCAGCCAAGATACGTCGCTTAGTAGCTACACCTTC.

The V gene is TRBV23-1, the J gene TRBJ2-4, with D possibly matching TRBD2 (6 bases). TRBV23-1 has ORF status, its function being uncertain. V lost 0 bases, J lost 8 bases, and 8 bases lay in between. The CDR3 spans 13 residues. The DNA for the CDR3 is TGCGCCAGCAGTCAATCGGGGGGAGACATTCAGTACTTC. Protein sequence: CASSQSGGDIQYF.

This clone has a single count. V is TRBV19 and J is TRBJ2-3; 9 bases are a match to TRBD1. CDR1 is LNHDA, CDR2 SQIVND, per germline (reference sequence). Trimming removed 6 bases from V and 2 bases from J; junction bases left unmatched: 3. The CDR3 spans 14 residues. The CDR3 here is CASRRDRATDTQYF. As DNA, the CDR3 is TGTGCCAGTAGGAGGGACAGGGCCACAGATACGCAGTATTTT.

This chain joins TRBV5-4 and TRBJ2-3; D uncertain. The CDR3 runs 13 residues. Germline CDR1 is SGHNT and CDR2 is YYREEE (reference sequence). Trimming took off 2 bases at V and 5 bases at J, with 9 bases between the two ends. The CDR3 here is CASSFPPRDTQYF. The CDR3 bases are TGTGCCAGCAGCTTCCCCCCGAGAGATACGCAGTATTTT. The complete variable domain, with remaining parts taken from reference TRBV5-4 and TRBJ2-3, reads ETGVTQSPTHLIKTRGQQVTLRCSSQSGHNTVSWYQQALGQGPQFIFQYYREEENGRGNFPPRFSGLQFPNYSSELNVNALELDDSALYLCASSFPPRDTQYFGPGTRLTVL.

The chain carries TRBV7-2 and TRBJ2-5; D is ambiguous. The CDR3 runs 15 residues. Trimming removed 1 base from V and 2 bases from J, with 11 bases in between. Germline V gene sequence: CDR1 SGHTA, CDR2 FQGNSA. CDR3 loop: CASSLGGPPQETQYF. The CDR3 bases are TGTGCCAGCAGCTTAGGTGGGCCCCCACAAGAGACCCAGTACTTC.

The gene calls are TRBV28 and TRBJ2-7; TRBD1 is a possible D gene (7 bases). Germline V gene data show CDR1 as MDHEN and CDR2 as SYDVKM. The V end was cut by 10 bases, the J end by 2 bases, with 12 bases between. This CDR3 has 12 residues. CDR3 DNA: TGTGCCACGCGGGACAGTCCCTACGAGCAGTACTTC. Translating it yields CATRDSPYEQYF.

In DNA, the CDR3 is TGTGCCAGCAGTTTGTCGGGGTATGGGCCCCAGCATTTT. Its translation is CASSLSGYGPQHF. This chain uses TRBV12-3 or TRBV12-4 with TRBJ1-5; D call uncertain. This CDR3 is built from 13 residues. Trimming took off 3 bases at V and 9 bases at J, with 12 bases between the two ends.